One sample yielded the 19 T cell receptor beta chains listed below, sequenced in a study of shared clonotypes between healthy human individuals. The data were produced by immunoSEQ multiplex PCR, yet TCRdb's version contains in-frame clones alone and is incomplete. The sample shows approximately 640,000 clones, 60% to 80% of them seen only once. The sample consisted of memory CD4+ T cells sorted from blood. As for subset: CD45RA-negative fraction. These receptors all stem from a woman younger than 45 in good health.

The J gene is TRBJ2-7, the V gene TRBV29-1; D is uncertain. CDR3 size: 14 residues. The V end was cut by 3 bases, the J end by 6 bases, with 18 bases between. CDR1 is SQVTM and CDR2 is ANQGSEA in the germline V gene. CDR3 nucleotide sequence: TGCAGCGTTGACGCGGACGTCGCTAGAGGCGAGCAGTACTTC. It translates to CSVDADVARGEQYF.

The chain recombines TRBV29-1 with TRBJ2-2; 9 bases fit TRBD1. Germline CDR1 and CDR2: SQVTM and ANQGSEA. CDR3 size: 14 residues. V lost 5 bases to trimming and J lost 6 bases; unmatched junction nucleotides: 7. The CDR3 protein is CSVRDRASPGELFF. Written as DNA, the CDR3 is TGCAGCGTTCGGGACAGGGCCTCTCCCGGGGAGCTGTTTTTT.

J is TRBJ2-7 and V is TRBV7-2, with a weak D call TRBD2 (5 bases). This CDR3 spans 14 amino acids. The V gene's germline CDR1 is SGHTA and CDR2 FQGNSA. V gave up 2 bases and J gave up 2 bases, with 10 bases separating them. DNA of the CDR3: TGTGCCAGCAGCTTACAGAGAGGGACCTACGAGCAGTACTTC. Translation: CASSLQRGTYEQYF.

This chain's CDR3 is CASSTSGYTYEQYF. CDR3 bases: TGTGCCAGCAGTACTAGCGGGTATACCTACGAGCAGTACTTC. This chain joins TRBV28 and TRBJ2-7, with 9 positions matching TRBD2. V was pared by 5 bases and J by 2 bases, with 4 bases of the junction left unmatched. The germline V gene has CDR1 MDHEN and CDR2 SYDVKM. The CDR3 sequence is 14 residues long.

The chain recombines TRBV9 with TRBJ1-3, with 12 bases identical to TRBD1. This CDR3 comprises 15 residues. Germline CDR1 SGDLS, CDR2 YYNGEE. V was clipped by 4 bases and J by 6 bases; unmatched bases: 5. As DNA, the CDR3 is TGTGCCAGCAGCCTCGAGGGACAGGGGGCAAACACCATATATTTT. It yields the protein CASSLEGQGANTIYF.

This clone was seen a single time. The rearrangement joins TRBV28 to TRBJ1-4; no firm D call. The CDR3 has 13 residues. Germline V lookup: CDR1 MDHEN, CDR2 SYDVKM. V shed 7 bases and J shed 5 bases, with 11 bases lying between them. The CDR3 loop is CASISSSNEKLFF. The CDR3 DNA is TGTGCCAGCATAAGCAGCTCCAATGAAAAACTGTTTTTT.

This clone occurred once. The genes are TRBV18 and TRBJ2-7; no clear D gene. The CDR3 has 13 residues. V was clipped by 6 bases and J by 8 bases, with 17 bases between them. Germline assignment: CDR1 KGHSH and CDR2 LQKENI. DNA of the CDR3: TGTGCCAGCTCGGAGCTATCCTACGATAAGCAGTACTTC. Protein product: CASSELSYDKQYF.

The rearrangement joins TRBV5-1 to TRBJ2-1, with 14 nucleotides matching TRBD2. Looked up from germline, CDR1 is SGHRS and CDR2 is YFSETQ. V shed 4 bases and J 6 bases; nucleotides not matched to a gene: 6. The length of the CDR3 is 16 residues. The CDR3 nucleotides are TGCGCCAGCAGCCCGGGGACTAGCGGGAGCCGCAATGAGCAGTTCTTC. Its translation: CASSPGTSGSRNEQFF.

This clone was recorded only once. The J gene is TRBJ1-4, the V gene TRBV7-9; D possibly corresponds to TRBD1 (5 bases). The CDR3 covers 15 residues. Germline values: CDR1 SEHNR, CDR2 FQNEAQ (reference sequence). Trimming removed 1 base from V and 5 bases from J, with 11 bases in between. The CDR3: CASSLVGGSNEKLFF. CDR3 nucleotide sequence: TGTGCCAGCAGCTTAGTGGGGGGGAGCAATGAAAAACTGTTTTTT. The full variable domain, in which reference TRBV7-9 and TRBJ1-4 provide the parts outside the CDR3, is DTGVSQNPRHKITKRGQNVTFRCDPISEHNRLYWYRQTLGQGPEFLTYFQNEAQLEKSRLLSDRFSAERPKGSFSTLEIQRTEQGDSAMYLCASSLVGGSNEKLFFGSGTQLSVL.

The V gene is TRBV11-1, the J gene TRBJ2-7, with 10 positions matching TRBD2. The germline gives CDR1 SGHAT, CDR2 FQDESV (reference sequence). The CDR3 is 16 amino acids. V lost 7 bases and J lost 6; bases outside the gene matches: 15. The CDR3 is CASTISPASGSGEQYF. The CDR3 nucleotides are TGTGCCAGCACCATCTCCCCCGCTAGCGGGAGTGGCGAGCAGTACTTC.

V and J are TRBV7-9 and TRBJ1-4; D remains ambiguous. Trimming shortened V by 5 bases and J by 0 bases, and 7 bases separated the two germline ends. This CDR3 is 14 amino acids long. Per germline, CDR1 SEHNR and CDR2 FQNEAQ (reference sequence). Here the CDR3 DNA reads TGTGCCAGCAGCCTTCTAGCAACTAATGAAAAACTGTTTTTT. Amino acid sequence: CASSLLATNEKLFF.

V usage is TRBV28 and J usage is TRBJ1-3; TRBD1 might be the D (6 bases). This CDR3 comprises 13 residues. Between the trimmed V and J ends, which lost 8 bases and 4 bases, there was a span of 12 bases. CDR1 and CDR2 from the germline V gene are MDHEN and SYDVKM. The CDR3 DNA sequence: TGTGCCAGCGAAGGGGGTCCCGGAAACACCATATATTTT. This sequence encodes CASEGGPGNTIYF.

The chain uses TRBV29-1 and TRBJ2-2; possible D gene TRBD1, 5 bases. CDR1 SQVTM and CDR2 ANQGSEA come from the germline V gene. The CDR3 runs to 12 residues. Trimming stripped 6 bases from V and 6 bases from J, with 11 bases between. CDR3 amino acids: CSVPGFAGELFF. In DNA form, the CDR3 reads TGCAGCGTACCAGGGTTCGCCGGGGAGCTGTTTTTT.

This clone was counted only a few times. This sequence joins TRBV25-1 and TRBJ1-4; no reliable D call. Trimming shortened V by 2 bases and J by 7 bases, and 11 bases separated the two germline ends. The CDR3 has 14 residues. Germline V gives CDR1 MGHDK, CDR2 SYGVNS. The CDR3 nucleotides read TGTGCCAGCAGTGAAACCGATGGAAGTGAAAAACTGTTTTTT. Its translation is CASSETDGSEKLFF.

The rearrangement links TRBV18 to TRBJ2-1; 10 bases are a match to TRBD2. This CDR3 spans 15 amino acids. V gave up 2 bases and J gave up 5 bases; unmatched junction bases: 3. Germline loops: CDR1 KGHSH, CDR2 LQKENI. CDR3: CASSPGLAENNEQFF. CDR3 sequence (DNA): TGTGCCAGCTCACCAGGACTAGCGGAGAACAATGAGCAGTTCTTC.

The chain has TRBV18 and TRBJ2-1, with 8 bases lining up with TRBD1. The junction had 14 bases not matched to a gene; V was cut back by 4 bases and J by 6 bases. Germline V gene sequence: CDR1 KGHSH, CDR2 LQKENI. The CDR3 totals 17 residues. CDR3 sequence reads: CASSQAGGQGSFNEQFF. CDR3 coding DNA: TGTGCCAGCTCACAAGCTGGTGGACAGGGAAGTTTCAATGAGCAGTTCTTC. Supplemented by reference TRBV18 and TRBJ2-1, the full variable domain reads NAGVMQNPRHLVRRRGQEARLRCSPMKGHSHVYWYRQLPEEGLKFMVYLQKENIIDESGMPKERFSAEFPKEGPSILRIQQVVRGDSAAYFCASSQAGGQGSFNEQFFGPGTRLTVL.

This clone has more than one count but fewer than ten. The rearrangement uses TRBV7-9 and TRBJ2-5; 9 bases line up with TRBD1. The germline gives CDR1 SEHNR, CDR2 FQNEAQ (reference sequence). The CDR3 sequence is 16 residues long. Trimming at V came to 3 bases and at J to 5 bases, leaving 10 bases not matched to a gene. The DNA of the CDR3 is TGTGCCAGCAGCTTGGGACAGGGATCTTCCAGGGAGACCCAGTACTTC. Translation: CASSLGQGSSRETQYF. Full variable domain (outside the CDR3, taken from reference TRBV7-9 and TRBJ2-5): DTGVSQNPRHKITKRGQNVTFRCDPISEHNRLYWYRQTLGQGPEFLTYFQNEAQLEKSRLLSDRFSAERPKGSFSTLEIQRTEQGDSAMYLCASSLGQGSSRETQYFGPGTRLLVL.

The chain carries TRBV2 and TRBJ2-2; 7 nucleotides line up with TRBD2. J gave up 0 bases and V 10 bases, and 8 bases lay outside the gene matches. Germline-derived CDR1 and CDR2 are SNHLY and FYNNEI. The CDR3 has 15 amino acids. The DNA of the CDR3 is TGTGCCACCACCCCACTAGCGCCGAACACCGGGGAGCTGTTTTTT. Encoded protein: CATTPLAPNTGELFF.

This clone was observed a handful of times. At the DNA level, this CDR3 is encoded by other sequences in the same sample as well. The chain employs TRBV7-9 and TRBJ2-7, with D unclear. The germline CDR1 and CDR2 sequences are SEHNR and FQNEAQ (reference sequence). Trimming took off 5 bases at V and 0 bases at J, with 5 bases between the two ends. The CDR3 runs to 12 residues. CDR3 in amino acids: CASSLSSYEQYF. The CDR3 DNA sequence: TGTGCCAGCAGCCTAAGCTCCTACGAGCAGTACTTC.